These 18 T cell receptor beta chains were all obtained from the same sample, sequenced in a study of tumor and adjacent non-tumor tissue in lung cancer. No cell sorting was done before RNA was extracted from the tissue. Distant lung tissue was collected more than 3 cm away from the tumor edge. A modified ARM-PCR protocol with three rounds of nested PCR amplified TCRbeta. TCRdb re-analysed the multiplex PCR reads in MiXCR, keeping a single row per CDR3 protein. The table records 35,000 to 55,000 distinct CDR3 sequences, 60% of them present only once. The sample comprised distant non-tumor lung tissue. The receptor source for this set is a man aged 45-65 years with non-small cell lung cancer.

Comments on this clonotype: A much larger clone lies one base from this, so it may be a read error. The gene calls are TRBV6-1 and TRBJ2-2; D is perhaps TRBD1 (7 bases). The CDR3 runs 15 residues. Germline CDR1 and CDR2: MNHNS and SASEGT. Written as DNA, the CDR3 is TGTGTCACCACCAGGGGGGTAGGGACCACCGGGGAGCTGTTTTTT. Protein product: CVTTRGVGTTGELFF.

Points on this clonotype: One base away lies a much larger clone, so this may be a sequencing read error. The J gene is TRBJ1-1, the V gene TRBV5-1; tentative D call: TRBD1 (6 bases). Trimming took 9 bases from V and 4 from J, leaving 25 bases between them. The length of the CDR3 is 16 residues. Per the germline V gene, CDR1 is SGHRS and CDR2 is YFSETQ. The CDR3: CANREGEKAGATEAFF. CDR3 coding DNA: TGCGCCAACAGAGAGGGGGAGAAAGCAGGGGCCACTGAAGCTTTCTTT.

This clonotype was observed once. It may be a read error: a sequence one base away is much more abundant. The chain joins TRBV2 to TRBJ1-1; D gene ambiguous. This CDR3 spans 11 amino acids. The germline gives CDR1 SNHLY, CDR2 FYNNEI. CDR3 amino acids: CDSSEALEAFF. The DNA of the CDR3 is TGTGACAGCAGTGAAGCTCTCGAAGCTTTCTTT.

Concerning this clonotype: Given a much more abundant clone one base away, this may be a read error. This sequence joins TRBV5-1 and TRBJ1-2; tentatively, D is TRBD1 (6 bases). Trimming cost V 6 bases and J 6 bases, with 18 bases left between them. Germline CDR1 reads SGHRS; CDR2 reads YFSETQ. This CDR3 has 14 residues. The CDR3 sequence is CASTTHAGEDGYTF. The CDR3 coding sequence is TGCGCCAGCACCACTCACGCAGGGGAGGATGGCTACACCTTC.

In this sample, this clonotype turned up a few times. The chain couples TRBV11-2 to TRBJ2-7; 7 bases align to TRBD1. This CDR3 has 15 residues. Germline-derived CDR1 and CDR2 are SGHAT and FQNNGV. J lost 4 bases, V lost 7 bases, and 13 bases had no gene match. CDR3 amino acids: CASNSGTDRTYEQYF. CDR3 nucleotide sequence: TGTGCCAGCAACTCAGGGACAGATAGAACGTACGAGCAGTACTTC.

This clonotype appeared a few times. CDR3 coding DNA: TGTGCCAGCAGTTCGGCTAGCGGGAGGGCCTTCAATGAGCAGTTCTTC. Encoded protein: CASSSASGRAFNEQFF. The chain links TRBV28 to TRBJ2-1; 12 bases line up with TRBD2. The CDR3 extends over 16 amino acids. Germline V gene lookup returns CDR1 MDHEN and CDR2 SYDVKM. Losses at the gene ends were 4 bases for V and 6 bases for J; bases not matched to a gene: 7.

For this clonotype: One end of the junction does not line up with germline, which may come from a read error. V is TRBV5-1 and J is TRBJ1-2; 8 positions match TRBD1. This CDR3 spans 15 amino acids. Germline V gene sequence: CDR1 SGHRS, CDR2 YFSETQ. The CDR3 DNA follows: TGCGCCAGCAGCTTGGCCGGGACAGGACACACGGGCTTCACCTTC. It yields the protein CASSLAGTGHTGFTF.

Details on this clonotype: This may arise from a read error, as a much more abundant clone is one base away. The gene calls are TRBV7-9 and TRBJ2-6; D uncertain. CDR3 length equals 15 residues. Germline CDR1 reads SEHNR; CDR2 reads FQNEAQ (reference sequence). Trimming cost V 6 bases and J 4 bases, with 13 bases left between them. The CDR3 reads CASSPLETGANVLTF. The CDR3 DNA follows: TGTGCCAGCAGTCCTCTCGAGACAGGGGCCAACGTCCTGACTTTC.

In regard to this clonotype: Sequence at one end of the junction differs from germline and may be a read error. The chain has TRBV6-4 and TRBJ2-7; D remains unclear. Germline CDR1 and CDR2: MRHNA and SNTAGT. CDR3 length: 12 residues. The CDR3 loop is CASSGRPYEQYF. The CDR3 region has the DNA TGTGCCAGCAGCGGCAGACCCTACGAGCAGTATTTC.

A word on this clonotype: At one boundary the junction diverges from the germline segment, which might be a read error. CDR3 residues: CANIPGQGTQEIQYF. Written as DNA, the CDR3 is TGTGCCAACATCCCCGGACAGGGCACCCAAGAGATCCAGTACTTC. This chain links TRBV5-5 with TRBJ2-5; 8 nucleotides align to TRBD1. The CDR3 runs to 15 residues. Germline assignment: CDR1 SGHKS and CDR2 YYEKEE (reference sequence).

The chain recombines TRBV19 with TRBJ2-1; 7 bases are shared with TRBD2. Germline trimming cut 6 bases from V and 0 bases from J; bases unmatched to any gene: 5. Germline V lookup: CDR1 LNHDA, CDR2 SQIVND (reference sequence). The CDR3 runs 15 residues. CDR3 DNA sequence: TGTGCCAGTAGCCTAGCGGTGAGCTCCTACAATGAGCAGTTCTTC. Protein product: CASSLAVSSYNEQFF.

This clonotype occurred a few times. This may be a read error, as it is one base from a much larger clone. The chain recombines TRBV24-1 with TRBJ2-2; 7 bases map to TRBD1. Germline CDR1 KGHDR, CDR2 SFDVKD. The CDR3 is 15 amino acids. CDR3 sequence reads: CATSDLDRDTGKLFF. The CDR3 bases are TGTGCCACCAGTGATTTGGACAGGGACACCGGGAAGCTGTTTTTT.

The chain uses TRBV19 and TRBJ1-3; D ambiguous. V lost 6 bases and J lost 0, with 12 bases in between. CDR1 LNHDA and CDR2 SQIVND come from the germline V gene (reference sequence). This CDR3 spans 15 amino acids. CDR3 nucleotide sequence: TGTGCCAGTAGCGCCGACATCAACTCTGGAAACACCATATATTTT. Translation gives CASSADINSGNTIYF.

As to this clonotype: Its ends do not fully match the called genes, so a read error is possible. J is TRBJ2-7 and V is TRBV11-2; 7 bases are a match to TRBD1. There are 15 residues in the CDR3. CDR1 SGHAT and CDR2 FQNNGV come from the germline V gene. CDR3 DNA: TGTGCCGGCAGCTCAGGGACAGATAGAACCTACGAGCGGTACTTC. It encodes CAGSSGTDRTYERYF. Full variable domain (remainder filled in from reference TRBV11-2 and TRBJ2-7): EAGVAQSPRYKIIEKRQSVAFWCNPISGHATLYWYQQILGQGPKLLIQFQNNGVVDDSQLPKDRFSAERLKGVDSTLKIQPAKLEDSAVYLCAGSSGTDRTYERYFGPGTRLTVT.

The chain combines TRBV10-3 with TRBJ1-2, with TRBD1 matching over 7 bases. The CDR3 covers 14 residues. Trimming removed 2 bases from V and 8 bases from J; junction bases left unmatched: 8. CDR1 and CDR2 (germline): ENHRY, SYGVKD. CDR3 loop: CAISERQGSEGYTF. CDR3 DNA: TGTGCCATCAGTGAGAGACAGGGAAGTGAAGGCTACACCTTC.

Concerning this clonotype: Given the absence of the conserved phenylalanine or tryptophan at the CDR3 end, a read error is likely. The rearrangement uses TRBV11-2 and TRBJ2-5; D gene ambiguous. The CDR3 totals 13 residues. The V gene's germline CDR1 is SGHAT and CDR2 FQNNGV. The CDR3 DNA is TGTGGCAGCAACAAAGGCAGACGAGAGACCCAGTACTTA. It encodes CGSNKGRRETQYL.

With respect to this clonotype: One junction end does not reproduce the germline sequence, and a read error may be involved. The CDR3 bases are TGTGCCGGGAGTATGTTCAGTCCCACCGGGGAGCTGTTTTTT. The encoded protein is CAGSMFSPTGELFF. The rearrangement joins TRBV30 to TRBJ2-2; TRBD2 is a possible D gene (5 bases). The germline V gene encodes CDR1 GTSNPN and CDR2 SVGIG (reference sequence). The CDR3 length is 14 residues. The full variable domain, rest sourced from reference TRBV30 and TRBJ2-2, is SQTIHQWPATLVQPVGSPLSLECTVEGTSNPNLYWYRQAAGRGLQLLFYSVGIGQISSEVPQNLSASRPQDRQFILSSKKLLLSDSGFYLCAGSMFSPTGELFFGEGSRLTVL.

In the case of this clonotype: Its ends do not fully match the called genes, so a read error is possible. The rearrangement uses TRBV6-2 or TRBV6-3 and TRBJ2-2; D is unclear. Germline CDR1 reads MNHEY; CDR2 reads SVGEGT. There are 15 residues in the CDR3. The CDR3: CASSPGYSNIGELFF. The CDR3 region has the DNA TGTGCCAGCAGTCCCGGGTATTCGAACATCGGGGAGCTGTTTTTT.